This TCR beta chain was recorded in a study of shared clonotypes between healthy human individuals. About the research overall: A donor's plate count was three for CD4 naive and three for CD4 memory; CD8 naive had two and CD8 memory one. Study-wide points: Memory subsets generally showed lower estimated richness than naive subsets.

Germline V gene lookup returns CDR1 MDHEN and CDR2 SYDVKM. This CDR3 region has 13 residues. Trimming took 2 bases from V and 4 from J, leaving 6 bases between them. As for this clone: What it binds is unknown. This same CDR3 is encoded by further DNA sequences in the sample.

As processed by the authors: ImmunoSEQ only sent back junction sequences with no quality scores, so filtering was done differently. Assay used: immunoSEQ multiplex PCR; TCRdb lists only in-frame clones, some missing. V, J and clone size are those of that table, while D and trimming were read from the DNA. The sample includes around 720,000 clones, roughly 72% of them seen just once. Sequencing was done on a sample of memory CD4+ T cells sorted from blood. Subset here: CD45RA-negative fraction. The TCR sequence derives from a woman aged 25 to 39 in good health. This chain links TRBV28 with TRBJ2-1, with D unclear. The CDR3: CASSLGRYNEQFF. The CDR3 DNA reads TGTGCCAGCAGTTTAGGGCGGTACAATGAGCAGTTCTTC.